Following are 7 T cell receptor delta chains from one sample sequenced in a study of gamma-delta T cells after stem cell transplantation. TCRdb processed the RT-PCR reads again with the CATT caller. The sample lists 770 or so delta-chain clones; 2.8% were seen once. The sequenced material came from gamma-delta T cells. These receptors originate from a human donor. It is not recorded whose cells these are; they may come from a transplant donor.

In regard to this clone: A far larger clone differs by one base, so this is likely a read error. This sample includes further DNA sequences coding for the same CDR3. The chain couples TRDV2 to TRDJ1, with D possibly TRDD3 on 6 matching bases. V lost 4 bases to trimming and J lost 0 bases, with 17 bases between them. Germline V lookup: CDR1 GEAIGNYY, CDR2 EKD. The CDR3 runs to 16 residues. Here the CDR3 reads CACDTLVGVHTDKLIF. DNA of the CDR3: TGTGCCTGTGATACCTTGGTGGGGGTCCACACCGATAAACTCATCTTT.

Points on this clone: TCRdb shows a much larger clone's protein in place of this DNA's translation, and the two differ at residue 4, likely through a read error; the protein shown is translated from the DNA. CDR3 sequence reads: CACGTVTGDFSWDTRQMFF. The CDR3 DNA reads as TGTGCCTGTGGCACCGTTACTGGGGATTTCTCCTGGGACACCCGACAGATGTTTTTC. The V call is TRDV2, the J call TRDJ3, with TRDD3 identical over 7 bases. Germline-derived CDR1 and CDR2 are GEAIGNYY and EKD. The CDR3 is made up of 19 amino acids.

This clone was seen more than once but under ten times. The protein held in TCRdb is that of a much larger clone and does not match this DNA's translation at residue 8, likely because of a read error; the protein shown is translated from the DNA. The rearrangement joins TRDV1 to TRDJ1, with 7 bases matching TRDD3. Germline CDR1 is TSWWSYY and CDR2 is QGS. The CDR3 spans 20 residues. V gave up 0 bases and J gave up 0 bases; unmatched junction bases: 16. The CDR3 reads CALGELKLPLGVLYTDKLIF. The CDR3 coding sequence is TGTGCTCTTGGGGAACTAAAACTGCCTCTGGGGGTCTTGTACACCGATAAACTCATCTTT.

Sample share makes this clone large. The gene calls are TRDV3 and TRDJ1; no clear D. The CDR3 is made up of 13 amino acids. Trimming left V 4 bases short and J 1 base short, with 13 bases between. Germline V CDR1 and CDR2: TVYSNPD, GDNSRS (reference sequence). The CDR3 here is CASGFPATDKLIF. Here the CDR3 DNA reads TGTGCCTCCGGGTTCCCTGCCACCGATAAACTCATCTTT.

As regards this clone: One base separates it from a far larger clone, so it is likely a read error. Other DNA sequences in this specimen translate into the identical CDR3. This chain uses TRDV2 with TRDJ1; 13 positions agree with TRDD3. Looked up from germline, CDR1 is GEAIGNYY and CDR2 is EKD. The CDR3 contains 18 residues. The J segment lost 5 bases and the V segment lost 3 bases, leaving 14 bases of the junction unmatched. The CDR3 DNA reads TGTGCCTGTGACCCGGTACTGGGGGATACGTTCGGGACTGATAAACTCATCTTT. Amino acids: CACDPVLGDTFGTDKLIF.

This clone was counted a few times. TCRdb's listed protein matches a much larger clone and diverges from this DNA's translation at residue 10, likely through a read error; the protein shown comes from the DNA. The chain links TRDV1 to TRDJ1; a weak D match, TRDD3 (5 bases). V was pared by 0 bases and J by 0 bases, with 23 bases between. This CDR3 is built from 20 residues. Germline-derived CDR1 and CDR2 are TSWWSYY and QGS. The CDR3 sequence: CALGELKPPPGVLYTDKLIF. CDR3 DNA sequence: TGTGCTCTTGGGGAACTAAAACCGCCTCCGGGGGTCTTGTACACCGATAAACTCATCTTT.

Concerning this clone: TCRdb's protein, taken from a much larger clone, differs from this DNA's translation at residue 3, likely owing to a read error; the protein displayed comes from the DNA. The gene calls are TRDV2 and TRDJ1; TRDD3 agrees at 9 bases. The CDR3 consists of 18 residues. The germline CDR1 and CDR2 sequences are GEAIGNYY and EKD. CDR3 sequence reads: CARDTLLGDRDYTDKLIF. The CDR3 region has the DNA TGTGCCCGTGACACCCTACTGGGGGACCGAGATTACACCGATAAACTCATCTTT.